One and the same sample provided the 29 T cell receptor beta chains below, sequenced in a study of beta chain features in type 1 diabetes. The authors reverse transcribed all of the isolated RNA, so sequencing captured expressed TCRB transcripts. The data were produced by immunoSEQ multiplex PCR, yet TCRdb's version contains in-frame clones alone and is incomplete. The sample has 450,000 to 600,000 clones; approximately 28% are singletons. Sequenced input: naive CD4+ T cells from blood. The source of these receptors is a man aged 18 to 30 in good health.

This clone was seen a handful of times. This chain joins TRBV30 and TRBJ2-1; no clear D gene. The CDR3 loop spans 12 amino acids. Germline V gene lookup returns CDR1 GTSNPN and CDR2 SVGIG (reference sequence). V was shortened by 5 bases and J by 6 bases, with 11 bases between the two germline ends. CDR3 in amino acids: CAWLSRRNEQFF. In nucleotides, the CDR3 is TGTGCCTGGCTGTCTAGGCGCAATGAGCAGTTCTTC.

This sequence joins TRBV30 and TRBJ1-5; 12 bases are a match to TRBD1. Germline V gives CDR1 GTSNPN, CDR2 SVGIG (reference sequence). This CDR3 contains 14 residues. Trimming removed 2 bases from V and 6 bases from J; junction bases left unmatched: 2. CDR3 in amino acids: CAWSRDRGLQPQHF. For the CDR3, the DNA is TGTGCCTGGAGTCGGGACAGGGGGCTTCAGCCCCAGCATTTT.

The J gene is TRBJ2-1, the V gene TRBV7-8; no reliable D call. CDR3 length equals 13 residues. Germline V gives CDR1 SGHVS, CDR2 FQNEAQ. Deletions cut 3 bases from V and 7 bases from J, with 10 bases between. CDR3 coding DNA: TGTGCCAGCAGCTTCAGGACCTTTAATGAGCAGTTCTTC. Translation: CASSFRTFNEQFF.

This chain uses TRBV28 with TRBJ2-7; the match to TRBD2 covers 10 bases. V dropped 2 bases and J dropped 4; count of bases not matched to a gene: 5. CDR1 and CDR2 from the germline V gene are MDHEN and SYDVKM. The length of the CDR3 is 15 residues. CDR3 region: CASSLTSGVKYEQYF. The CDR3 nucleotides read TGTGCCAGCAGTTTAACTAGCGGGGTAAAGTACGAGCAGTACTTC.

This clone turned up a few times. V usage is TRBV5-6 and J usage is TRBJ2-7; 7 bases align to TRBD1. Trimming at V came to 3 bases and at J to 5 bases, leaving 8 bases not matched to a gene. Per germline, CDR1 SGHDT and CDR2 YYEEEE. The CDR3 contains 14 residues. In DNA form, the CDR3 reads TGTGCCAGCAGCTCCCGACAGGGATCCAACGAGCAGTACTTC. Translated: CASSSRQGSNEQYF.

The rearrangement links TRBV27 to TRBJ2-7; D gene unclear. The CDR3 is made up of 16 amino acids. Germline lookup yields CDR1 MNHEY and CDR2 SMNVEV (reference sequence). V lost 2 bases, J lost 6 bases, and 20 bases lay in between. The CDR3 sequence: CASSLQVATAPSEQYF. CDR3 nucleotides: TGTGCCAGCAGTTTACAGGTGGCCACAGCCCCTTCCGAGCAGTACTTC.

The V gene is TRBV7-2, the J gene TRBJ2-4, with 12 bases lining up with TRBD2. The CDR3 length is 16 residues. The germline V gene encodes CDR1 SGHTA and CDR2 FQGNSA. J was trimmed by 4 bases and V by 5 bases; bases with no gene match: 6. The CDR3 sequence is CASSVLAGGTKNIQYF. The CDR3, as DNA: TGTGCCAGCAGCGTCCTAGCGGGAGGGACAAAAAACATTCAGTACTTC.

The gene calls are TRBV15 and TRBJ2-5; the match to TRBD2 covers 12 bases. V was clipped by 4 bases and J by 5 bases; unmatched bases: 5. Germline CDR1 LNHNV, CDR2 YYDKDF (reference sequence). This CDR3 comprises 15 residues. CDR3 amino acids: CATSTTSGSVETQYF. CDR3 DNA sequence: TGTGCCACCAGCACGACTAGCGGGAGTGTTGAGACCCAGTACTTC.

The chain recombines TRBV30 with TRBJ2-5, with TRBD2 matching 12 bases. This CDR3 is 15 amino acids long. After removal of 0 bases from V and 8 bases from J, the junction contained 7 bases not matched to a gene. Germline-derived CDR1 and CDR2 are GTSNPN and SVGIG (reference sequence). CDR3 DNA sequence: TGTGCCTGGAGTGTAGCTAGCGGGAGGGCAGGAACCCAGTACTTC. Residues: CAWSVASGRAGTQYF. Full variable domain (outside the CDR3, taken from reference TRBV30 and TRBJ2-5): SQTIHQWPATLVQPVGSPLSLECTVEGTSNPNLYWYRQAAGRGLQLLFYSVGIGQISSEVPQNLSASRPQDRQFILSSKKLLLSDSGFYLCAWSVASGRAGTQYFGPGTRLLVL.

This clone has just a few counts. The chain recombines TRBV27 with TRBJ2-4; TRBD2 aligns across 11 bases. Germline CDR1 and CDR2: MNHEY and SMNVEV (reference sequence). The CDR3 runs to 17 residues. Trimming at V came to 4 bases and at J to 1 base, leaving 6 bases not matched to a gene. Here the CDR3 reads CASSSGTSGPAKNIQYF. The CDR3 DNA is TGTGCCAGCAGTTCCGGGACTAGCGGTCCTGCCAAAAACATTCAGTACTTC.

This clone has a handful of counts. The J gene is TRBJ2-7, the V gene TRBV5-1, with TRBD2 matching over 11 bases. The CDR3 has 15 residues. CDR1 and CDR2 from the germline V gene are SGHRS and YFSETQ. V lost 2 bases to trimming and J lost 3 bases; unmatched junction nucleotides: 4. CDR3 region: CASSFGLAGGYEQYF. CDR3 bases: TGCGCCAGCAGCTTCGGCCTAGCGGGAGGCTACGAGCAGTACTTC.

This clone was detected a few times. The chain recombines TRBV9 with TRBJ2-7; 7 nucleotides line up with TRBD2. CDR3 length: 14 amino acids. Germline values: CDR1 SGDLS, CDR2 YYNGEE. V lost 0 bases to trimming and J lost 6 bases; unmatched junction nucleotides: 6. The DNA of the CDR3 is TGTGCCAGCAGCGTAGATCCGGGAGGACCCGAGCAGTACTTC. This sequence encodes CASSVDPGGPEQYF.

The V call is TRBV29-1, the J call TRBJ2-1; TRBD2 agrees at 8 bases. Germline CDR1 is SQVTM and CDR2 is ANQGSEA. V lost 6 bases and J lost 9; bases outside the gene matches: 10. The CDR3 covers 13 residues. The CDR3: CSVSGRDQGEQFF. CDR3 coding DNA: TGCAGCGTAAGCGGGAGAGATCAAGGTGAGCAGTTCTTC.

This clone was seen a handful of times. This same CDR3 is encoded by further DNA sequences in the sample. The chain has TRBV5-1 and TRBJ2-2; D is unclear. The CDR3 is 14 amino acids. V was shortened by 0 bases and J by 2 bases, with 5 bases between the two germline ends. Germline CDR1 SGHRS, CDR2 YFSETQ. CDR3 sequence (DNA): TGCGCCAGCAGCTTGGCAGCAAACACCGGGGAGCTGTTTTTT. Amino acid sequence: CASSLAANTGELFF.

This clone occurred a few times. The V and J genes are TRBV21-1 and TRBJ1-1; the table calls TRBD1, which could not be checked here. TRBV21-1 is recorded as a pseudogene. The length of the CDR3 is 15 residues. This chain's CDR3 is CASSTPDRENTEAFF. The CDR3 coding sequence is TGTGCCAGCAGCACTCCGGACAGGGAGAACACTGAAGCTTTCTTT.

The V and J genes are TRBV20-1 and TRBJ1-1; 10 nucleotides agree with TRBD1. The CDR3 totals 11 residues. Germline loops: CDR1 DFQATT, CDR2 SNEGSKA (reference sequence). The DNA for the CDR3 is TGCAGAGGACAGGGGGGCACTGAAGCTTTCTTT. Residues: CRGQGGTEAFF.

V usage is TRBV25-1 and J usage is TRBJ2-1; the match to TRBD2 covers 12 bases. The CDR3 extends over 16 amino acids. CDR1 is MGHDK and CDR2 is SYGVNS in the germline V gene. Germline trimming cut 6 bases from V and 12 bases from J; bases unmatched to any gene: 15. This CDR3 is CASSPSGASGRAAQFF. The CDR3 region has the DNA TGTGCCAGCAGCCCAAGTGGGGCTAGCGGGAGGGCGGCGCAGTTCTTC.

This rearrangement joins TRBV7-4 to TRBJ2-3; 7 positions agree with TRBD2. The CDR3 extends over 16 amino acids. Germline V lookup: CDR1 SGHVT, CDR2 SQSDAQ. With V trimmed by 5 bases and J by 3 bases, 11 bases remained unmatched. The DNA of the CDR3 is TGTGCCAGCAGCGCGGGGGTACTGAGGCGGACAGATACGCAGTATTTT. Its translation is CASSAGVLRRTDTQYF. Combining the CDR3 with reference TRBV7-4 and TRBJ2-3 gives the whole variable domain GAGVSQSPRYKVAKRGRDVALRCDSISGHVTLYWYRQTLGQGSEVLTYSQSDAQRDKSGRPSGRFSAERPERSVSTLKIQRTEQGDSAVYLCASSAGVLRRTDTQYFGPGTRLTVL.

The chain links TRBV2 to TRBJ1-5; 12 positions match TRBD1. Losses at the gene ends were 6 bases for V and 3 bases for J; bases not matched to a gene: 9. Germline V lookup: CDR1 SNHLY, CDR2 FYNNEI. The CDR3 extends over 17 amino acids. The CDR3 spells CASSAEGTGGFNQPQHF. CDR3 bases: TGTGCCAGCAGCGCCGAAGGGACAGGGGGCTTCAATCAGCCCCAGCATTTT.

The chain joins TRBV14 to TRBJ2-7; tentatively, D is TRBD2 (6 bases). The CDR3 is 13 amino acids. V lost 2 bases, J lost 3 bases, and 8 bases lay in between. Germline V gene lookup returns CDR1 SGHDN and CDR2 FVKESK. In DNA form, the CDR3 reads TGTGCCAGCAGCCAAATGACTAGCTACGAGCAGTACTTC. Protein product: CASSQMTSYEQYF.

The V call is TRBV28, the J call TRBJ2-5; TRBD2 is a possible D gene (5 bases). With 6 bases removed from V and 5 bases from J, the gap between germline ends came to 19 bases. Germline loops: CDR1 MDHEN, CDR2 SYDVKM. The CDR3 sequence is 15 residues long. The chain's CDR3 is CASSPAGGNGETQYF. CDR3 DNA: TGTGCCAGCAGCCCGGCGGGTGGGAACGGGGAGACCCAGTACTTC.

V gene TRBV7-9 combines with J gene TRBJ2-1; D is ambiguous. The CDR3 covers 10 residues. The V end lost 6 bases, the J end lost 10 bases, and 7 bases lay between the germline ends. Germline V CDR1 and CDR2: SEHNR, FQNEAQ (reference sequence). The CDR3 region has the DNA TGTGCCAGCAGTGGGCTAGAGCAGTTCTTC. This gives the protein CASSGLEQFF. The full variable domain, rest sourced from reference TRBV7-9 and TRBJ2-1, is DTGVSQNPRHKITKRGQNVTFRCDPISEHNRLYWYRQTLGQGPEFLTYFQNEAQLEKSRLLSDRFSAERPKGSFSTLEIQRTEQGDSAMYLCASSGLEQFFGPGTRLTVL.

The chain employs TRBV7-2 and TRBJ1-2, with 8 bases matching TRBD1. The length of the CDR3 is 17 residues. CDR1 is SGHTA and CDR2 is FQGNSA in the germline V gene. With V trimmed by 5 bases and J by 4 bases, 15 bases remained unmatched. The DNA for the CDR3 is TGTGCCAGCAGCCTAAGAATACAGGCCCAGGGGGCCTATGGCTACACCTTC. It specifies CASSLRIQAQGAYGYTF.

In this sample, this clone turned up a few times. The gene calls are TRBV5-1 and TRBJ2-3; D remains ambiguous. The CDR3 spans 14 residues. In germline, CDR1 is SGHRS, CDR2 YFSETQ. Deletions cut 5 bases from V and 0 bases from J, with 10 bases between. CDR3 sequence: CASRPAESTDTQYF. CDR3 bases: TGCGCCAGCAGGCCGGCGGAGAGCACAGATACGCAGTATTTT.

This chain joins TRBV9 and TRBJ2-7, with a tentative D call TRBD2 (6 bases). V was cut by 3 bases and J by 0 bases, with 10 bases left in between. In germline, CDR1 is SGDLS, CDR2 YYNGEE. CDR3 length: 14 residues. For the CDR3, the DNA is TGTGCCAGCAGCGCCACTAGCAGCTCCTACGAGCAGTACTTC. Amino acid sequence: CASSATSSSYEQYF.

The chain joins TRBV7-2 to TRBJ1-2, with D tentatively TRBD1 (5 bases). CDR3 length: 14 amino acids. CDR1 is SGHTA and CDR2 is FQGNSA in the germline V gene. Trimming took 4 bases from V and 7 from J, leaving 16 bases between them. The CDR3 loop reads CASSWPGRLLGYTF. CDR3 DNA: TGTGCCAGCAGCTGGCCGGGACGGCTTCTTGGCTACACCTTC.

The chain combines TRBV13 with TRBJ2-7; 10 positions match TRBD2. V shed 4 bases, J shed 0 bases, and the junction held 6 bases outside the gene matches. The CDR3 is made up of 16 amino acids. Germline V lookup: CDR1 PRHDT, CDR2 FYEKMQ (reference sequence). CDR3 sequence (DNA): TGTGCCAGCAGCTACTCCGCTAGCGGGAGCTCCTACGAGCAGTACTTC. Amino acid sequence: CASSYSASGSSYEQYF.

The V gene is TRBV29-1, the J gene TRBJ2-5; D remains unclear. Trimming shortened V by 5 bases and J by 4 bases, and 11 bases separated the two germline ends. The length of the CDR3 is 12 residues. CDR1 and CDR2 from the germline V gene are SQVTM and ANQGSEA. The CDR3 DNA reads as TGCAGCGTTTCCGAATTGGGAGAGACCCAGTACTTC. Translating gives CSVSELGETQYF.

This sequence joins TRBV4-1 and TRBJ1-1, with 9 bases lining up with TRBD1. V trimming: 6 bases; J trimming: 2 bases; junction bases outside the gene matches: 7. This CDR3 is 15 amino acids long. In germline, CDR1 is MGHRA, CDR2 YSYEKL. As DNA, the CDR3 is TGCGCCAGCAGACGCACAGGGGGCAAAAACACTGAAGCTTTCTTT. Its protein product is CASRRTGGKNTEAFF.